The clone carrying this T cell receptor beta chain occurred many times. What it binds is unknown. This sample stems from a study of regulatory T cells in long-lasting Graves disease. Time point meaning: persistent/refractory GD, antithyroid drugs over 5 years with positive TRAb. PBMCs were the source of the RNA used for TCR sequencing. Patients came through an endocrinology department, and that department was in Xi'an, China. Both iRepertoire HTBI primers and Arm-PCR of CDR3 regions were used to build the TCR beta libraries. TCRdb used MiXCR to reprocess the multiplex PCR reads, holding one entry per CDR3 protein. The repertoire holds approximately 400,000 distinct CDR3 sequences, with around a quarter as singletons. This CDR3 comprises 16 residues. The V gene end was trimmed by 1 base and the J gene end by 0 bases; junction bases not matched to a gene: 4. Looked up from germline, CDR1 is LGHDT and CDR2 is YNNKEL (reference sequence).

Overall study findings and caveats: The study found TRBV28, TRBJ1-2 and TRBJ2-5 favored in persistent disease.

This receptor was obtained from a female donor with Graves disease. This material consisted of peripheral blood mononuclear cells (PBMCs), taken when the disease was refractory, from a patient treated with antithyroid drugs. The chain combines TRBV3-1 with TRBJ1-2, with TRBD1 matching over 8 bases. The CDR3 reads CASSQVDRGANYGYTF. The CDR3 nucleotides are TGTGCCAGCAGCCAAGTTGACAGGGGAGCTAACTATGGCTACACCTTC.